This TCR beta chain was documented in a study of T-cell memory formation after mild COVID-19. The sample holds a few counts of this clonotype. What it binds is unknown. TCRdb re-analysed the 5' RACE reads in MiXCR, keeping a single row per CDR3 protein. The sample holds tens of thousands of distinct CDR3 sequences, about a sixth seen once. Study-wide findings and caveats: Pre-infection memory showed some responding clones, and this suggested that cross-reactive memory joined.

The germline V gene encodes CDR1 SGHRS and CDR2 YFSETQ. The length of the CDR3 is 12 residues. Trimming took off 0 bases at V and 8 bases at J, with 8 bases between the two ends. J is TRBJ1-1 and V is TRBV5-1, with unresolved D. Input material: PBMCs or a T cell subset sorted from them (not recorded which). The sequence was obtained from an adult woman who had mild COVID-19 (a few samples of this study predate the infection). Cell type and time point are not known. The CDR3 loop is CASSLVEGEAFF. CDR3 coding DNA: TGCGCCAGCAGCTTGGTTGAGGGCGAAGCTTTCTTT.